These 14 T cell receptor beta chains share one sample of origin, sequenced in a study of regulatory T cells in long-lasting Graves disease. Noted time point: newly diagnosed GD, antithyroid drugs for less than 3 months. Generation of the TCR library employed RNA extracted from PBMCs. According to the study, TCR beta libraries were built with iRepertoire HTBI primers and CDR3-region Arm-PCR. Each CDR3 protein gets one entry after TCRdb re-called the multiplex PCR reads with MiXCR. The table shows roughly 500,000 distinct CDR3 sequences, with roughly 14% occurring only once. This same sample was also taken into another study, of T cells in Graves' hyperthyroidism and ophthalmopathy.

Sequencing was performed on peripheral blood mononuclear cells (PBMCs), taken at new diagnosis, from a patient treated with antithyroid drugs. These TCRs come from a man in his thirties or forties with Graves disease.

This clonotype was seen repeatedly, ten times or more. The CDR3 DNA follows: TGTGCCAGCAGTTACTCCCGACTAGCGGGAGGGCCGAACAGGGGCAATGAGCAGTTCTTC. This codes for CASSYSRLAGGPNRGNEQFF. The rearrangement links TRBV6-2 or TRBV6-3 to TRBJ2-1; 14 bases map to TRBD2. This CDR3 contains 20 residues. V shed 0 bases and J 6 bases; nucleotides not matched to a gene: 13. Germline V gene lookup returns CDR1 MNHEY and CDR2 SVGEGT.

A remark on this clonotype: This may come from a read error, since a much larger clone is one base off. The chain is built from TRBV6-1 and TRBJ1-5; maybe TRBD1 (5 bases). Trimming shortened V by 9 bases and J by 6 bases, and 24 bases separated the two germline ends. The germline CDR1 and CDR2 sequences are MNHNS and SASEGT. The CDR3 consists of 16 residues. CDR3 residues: CARSYTPGGVGQPQHF. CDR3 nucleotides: TGTGCCAGAAGCTATACCCCTGGGGGGGTAGGTCAGCCCCAGCATTTT.

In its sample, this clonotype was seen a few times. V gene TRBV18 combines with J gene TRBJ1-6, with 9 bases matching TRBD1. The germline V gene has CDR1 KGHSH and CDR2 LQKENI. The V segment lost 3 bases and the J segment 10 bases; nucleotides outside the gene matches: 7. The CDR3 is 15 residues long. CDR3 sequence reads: CASSPIGTGQSPLHF. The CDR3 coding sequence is TGTGCCAGCTCACCGATCGGGACAGGGCAATCACCCCTCCACTTT. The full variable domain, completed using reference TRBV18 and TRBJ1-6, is NAGVMQNPRHLVRRRGQEARLRCSPMKGHSHVYWYRQLPEEGLKFMVYLQKENIIDESGMPKERFSAEFPKEGPSILRIQQVVRGDSAAYFCASSPIGTGQSPLHFGNGTRLTVT.

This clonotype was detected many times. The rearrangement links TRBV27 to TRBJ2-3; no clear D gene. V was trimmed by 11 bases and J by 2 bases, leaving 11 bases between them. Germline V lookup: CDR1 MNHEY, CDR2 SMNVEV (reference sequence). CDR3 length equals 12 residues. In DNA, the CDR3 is TGTGCCGCCCGGGCTTACACAGATACGCAGTATTTT. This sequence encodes CAARAYTDTQYF.

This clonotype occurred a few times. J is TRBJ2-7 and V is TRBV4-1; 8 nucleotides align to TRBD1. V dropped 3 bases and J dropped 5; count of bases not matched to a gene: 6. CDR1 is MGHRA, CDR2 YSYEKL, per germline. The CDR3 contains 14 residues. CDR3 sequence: CASSQADRVHEQYF. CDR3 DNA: TGCGCCAGCAGCCAGGCGGACAGGGTCCACGAGCAGTACTTC.

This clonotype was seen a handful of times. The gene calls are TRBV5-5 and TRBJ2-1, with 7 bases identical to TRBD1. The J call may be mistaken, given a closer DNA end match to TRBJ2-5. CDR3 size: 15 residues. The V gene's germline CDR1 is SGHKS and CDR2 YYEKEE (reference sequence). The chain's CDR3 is CASSLLGGEGETQYF. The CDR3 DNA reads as TGTGCCAGCAGCTTGCTAGGGGGCGAGGGAGAGACCCAGTACTTC.

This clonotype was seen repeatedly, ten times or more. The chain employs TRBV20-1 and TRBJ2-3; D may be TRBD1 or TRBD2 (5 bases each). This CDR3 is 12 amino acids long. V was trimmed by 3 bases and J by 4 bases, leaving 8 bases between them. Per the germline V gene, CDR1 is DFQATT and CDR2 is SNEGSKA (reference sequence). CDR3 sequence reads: CSARPGPDTQYF. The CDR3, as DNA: TGCAGTGCTAGGCCGGGGCCAGATACGCAGTATTTT.

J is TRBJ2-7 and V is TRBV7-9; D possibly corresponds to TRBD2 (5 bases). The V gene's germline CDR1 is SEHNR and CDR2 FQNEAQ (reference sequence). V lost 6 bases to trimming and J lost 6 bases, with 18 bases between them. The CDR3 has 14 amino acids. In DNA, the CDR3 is TGTGCCAGCAGAAACTACGACTCGAGCGGCGAGCAGTACTTC. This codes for CASRNYDSSGEQYF. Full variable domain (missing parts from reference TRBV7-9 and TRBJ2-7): DTGVSQNPRHKITKRGQNVTFRCDPISEHNRLYWYRQTLGQGPEFLTYFQNEAQLEKSRLLSDRFSAERPKGSFSTLEIQRTEQGDSAMYLCASRNYDSSGEQYFGPGTRLTVT.

The CDR3 region has the DNA TGCAGCGTTGAGACAGCAACTAATGAAAAACTGTTTTTT. It specifies CSVETATNEKLFF. The V gene is TRBV29-1, the J gene TRBJ1-4, with D possibly matching TRBD1 (5 bases). The V and J ends lost 3 bases and 0 bases respectively, with 5 bases between them. The CDR3 extends over 13 amino acids. Germline-derived CDR1 and CDR2 are SQVTM and ANQGSEA.

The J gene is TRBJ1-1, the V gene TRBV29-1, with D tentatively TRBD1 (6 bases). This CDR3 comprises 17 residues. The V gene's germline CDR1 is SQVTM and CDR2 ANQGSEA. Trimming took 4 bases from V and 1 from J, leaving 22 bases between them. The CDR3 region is CSVGGQRRGTSNTEAFF. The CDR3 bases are TGCAGCGTTGGGGGGCAGCGACGGGGCACCTCGAACACTGAAGCTTTCTTT.

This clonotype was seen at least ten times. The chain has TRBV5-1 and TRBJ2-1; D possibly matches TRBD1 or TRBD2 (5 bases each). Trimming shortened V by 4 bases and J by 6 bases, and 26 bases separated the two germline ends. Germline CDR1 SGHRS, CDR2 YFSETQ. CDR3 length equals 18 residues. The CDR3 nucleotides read TGCGCCAGCAGCCTTGTCTCGGTTCGCGGGCCTCAGGGCAATGAGCAGTTCTTC. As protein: CASSLVSVRGPQGNEQFF. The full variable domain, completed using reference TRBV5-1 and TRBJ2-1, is KAGVTQTPRYLIKTRGQQVTLSCSPISGHRSVSWYQQTPGQGLQFLFEYFSETQRNKGNFPGRFSGRQFSNSRSEMNVSTLELGDSALYLCASSLVSVRGPQGNEQFFGPGTRLTVL.

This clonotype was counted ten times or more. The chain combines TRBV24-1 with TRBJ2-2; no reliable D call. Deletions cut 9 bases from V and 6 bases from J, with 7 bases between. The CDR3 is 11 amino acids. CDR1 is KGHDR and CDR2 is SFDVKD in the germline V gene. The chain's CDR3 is CATHAPGELFF. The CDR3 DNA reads TGTGCCACCCATGCCCCCGGGGAGCTGTTTTTT.

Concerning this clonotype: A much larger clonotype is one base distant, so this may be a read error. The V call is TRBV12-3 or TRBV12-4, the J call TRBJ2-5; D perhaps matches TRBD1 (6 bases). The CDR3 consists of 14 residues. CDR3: CGSSVGGGQETQYF. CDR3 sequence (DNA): TGTGGCAGCAGTGTAGGGGGTGGCCAAGAGACCCAGTACTTC.

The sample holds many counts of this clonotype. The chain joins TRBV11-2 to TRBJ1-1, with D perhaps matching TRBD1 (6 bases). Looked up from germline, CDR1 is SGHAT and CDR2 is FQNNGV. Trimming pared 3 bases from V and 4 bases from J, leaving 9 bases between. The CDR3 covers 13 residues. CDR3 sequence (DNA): TGTGCCAGCAGCTTTACAGGGAGCACTGAAGCTTTCTTT. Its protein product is CASSFTGSTEAFF.